In its sample, the clone carrying this TCR beta chain was seen a few times. Its antigen is undetermined. Deep was the level at which the assay was run. The data were produced by immunoSEQ multiplex PCR, yet TCRdb's version contains in-frame clones alone and is incomplete. The table shows about 960,000 clones, with more than 75% occurring only once. The CDR3 is 15 residues long. Trimming took 6 bases from V and 1 from J; bases not matched to a gene: 4. Germline CDR1 reads MNHNS; CDR2 reads SASEGT. Each of the donors was a healthy adult who was HIV-negative and had not had a recent acute infection or vaccination. This sample is drawn from a study of shared clonotypes between healthy human individuals. Study findings and constraints: Compared with memory subsets, naive subsets generally had larger estimated richness.

J is TRBJ2-2 and V is TRBV6-1, with 8 bases matching TRBD2. The origin of this receptor is a man aged 18 to 29 in good health. The sequenced material came from memory CD4+ T cells sorted from blood. The subset was: CD45RA-negative fraction. The CDR3 coding sequence is TGTGCCAGCAGAAGCGGGAGAGGGAACACCGGGGAGCTGTTTTTT. This codes for CASRSGRGNTGELFF.